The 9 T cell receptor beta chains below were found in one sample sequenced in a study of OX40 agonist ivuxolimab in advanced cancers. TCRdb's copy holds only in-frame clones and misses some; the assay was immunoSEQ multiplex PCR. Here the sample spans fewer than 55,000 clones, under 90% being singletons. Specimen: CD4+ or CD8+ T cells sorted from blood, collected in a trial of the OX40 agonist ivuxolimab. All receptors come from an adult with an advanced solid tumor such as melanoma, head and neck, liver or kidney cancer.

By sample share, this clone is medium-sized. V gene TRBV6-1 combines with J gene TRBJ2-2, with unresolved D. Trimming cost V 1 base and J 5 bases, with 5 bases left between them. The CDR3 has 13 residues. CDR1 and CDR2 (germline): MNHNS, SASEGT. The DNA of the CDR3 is TGTGCCAGCAGTGAAGAGGGTACCGGGGAGCTGTTTTTT. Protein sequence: CASSEEGTGELFF.

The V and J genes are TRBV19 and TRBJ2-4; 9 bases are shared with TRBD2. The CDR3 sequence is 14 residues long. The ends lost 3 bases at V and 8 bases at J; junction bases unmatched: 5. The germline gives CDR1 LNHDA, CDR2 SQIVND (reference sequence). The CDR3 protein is CASSISGSGDIQYF. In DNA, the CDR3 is TGTGCCAGTAGTATTAGCGGGAGTGGGGACATTCAGTACTTC.

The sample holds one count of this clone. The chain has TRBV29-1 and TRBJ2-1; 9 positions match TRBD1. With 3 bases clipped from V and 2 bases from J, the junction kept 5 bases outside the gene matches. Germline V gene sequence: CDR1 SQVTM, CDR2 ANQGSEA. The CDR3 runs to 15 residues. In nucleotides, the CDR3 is TGCAGCGTTGATCCCCGACAGGGGGCCTACAATGAGCAGTTCTTC. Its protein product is CSVDPRQGAYNEQFF.

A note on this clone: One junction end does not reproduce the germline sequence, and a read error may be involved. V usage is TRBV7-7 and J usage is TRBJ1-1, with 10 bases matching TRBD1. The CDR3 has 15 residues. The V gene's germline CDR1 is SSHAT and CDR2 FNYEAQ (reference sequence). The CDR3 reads CASSPPGQGNPEAFF. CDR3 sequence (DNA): TGTGCCAGCAGCCCTCCGGGACAGGGGAACCCTGAAGCTTTCTTT.

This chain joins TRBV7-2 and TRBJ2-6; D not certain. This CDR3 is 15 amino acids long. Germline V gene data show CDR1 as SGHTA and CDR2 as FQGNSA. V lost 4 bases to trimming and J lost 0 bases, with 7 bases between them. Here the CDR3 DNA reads TGTGCCAGCAGCTACCAGAGCTCTGGGGCCAACGTCCTGACTTTC. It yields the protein CASSYQSSGANVLTF.

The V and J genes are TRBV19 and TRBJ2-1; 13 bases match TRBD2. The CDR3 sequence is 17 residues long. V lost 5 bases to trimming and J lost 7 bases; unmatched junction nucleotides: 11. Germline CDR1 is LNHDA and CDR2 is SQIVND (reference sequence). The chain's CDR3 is CASSLRTSGRARNEQFF. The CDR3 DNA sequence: TGTGCCAGTAGTCTCCGGACTAGCGGGAGAGCGCGTAATGAGCAGTTCTTC.

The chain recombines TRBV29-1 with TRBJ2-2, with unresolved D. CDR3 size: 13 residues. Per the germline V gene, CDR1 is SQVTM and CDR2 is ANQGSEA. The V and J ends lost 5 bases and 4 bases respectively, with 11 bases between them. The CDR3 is CSVTQPGTGELFF. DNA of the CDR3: TGCAGCGTTACCCAACCCGGCACCGGGGAGCTGTTTTTT.

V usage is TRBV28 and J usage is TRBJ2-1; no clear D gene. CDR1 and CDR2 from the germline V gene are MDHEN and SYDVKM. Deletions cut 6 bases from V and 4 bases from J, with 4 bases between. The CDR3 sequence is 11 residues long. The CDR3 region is CASREYNEQFF. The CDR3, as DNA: TGTGCCAGCAGGGAGTACAATGAGCAGTTCTTC.

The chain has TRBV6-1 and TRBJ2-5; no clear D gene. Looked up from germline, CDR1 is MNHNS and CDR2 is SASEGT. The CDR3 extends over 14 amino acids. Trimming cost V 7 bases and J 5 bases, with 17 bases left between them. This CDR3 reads CASNPGNLGETQYF. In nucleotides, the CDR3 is TGTGCCAGCAATCCGGGCAACCTGGGGGAGACCCAGTACTTC.